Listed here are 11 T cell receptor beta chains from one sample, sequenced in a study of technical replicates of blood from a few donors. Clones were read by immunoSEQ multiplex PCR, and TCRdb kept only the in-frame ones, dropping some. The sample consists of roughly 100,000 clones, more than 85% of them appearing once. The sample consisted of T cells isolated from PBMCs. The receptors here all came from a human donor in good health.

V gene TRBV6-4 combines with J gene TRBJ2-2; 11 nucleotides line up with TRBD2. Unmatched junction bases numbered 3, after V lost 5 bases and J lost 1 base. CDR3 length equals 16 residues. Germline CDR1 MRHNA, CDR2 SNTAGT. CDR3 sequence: CASSPLAGGNTGELFF. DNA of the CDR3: TGTGCCAGCAGTCCCCTAGCGGGAGGGAACACCGGGGAGCTGTTTTTT.

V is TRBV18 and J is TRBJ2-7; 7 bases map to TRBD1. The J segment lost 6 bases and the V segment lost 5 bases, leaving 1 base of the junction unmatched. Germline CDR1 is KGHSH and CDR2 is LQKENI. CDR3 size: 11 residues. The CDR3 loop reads CASSDRVEQYF. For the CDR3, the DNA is TGTGCCAGCTCAGACAGGGTCGAGCAGTACTTC.

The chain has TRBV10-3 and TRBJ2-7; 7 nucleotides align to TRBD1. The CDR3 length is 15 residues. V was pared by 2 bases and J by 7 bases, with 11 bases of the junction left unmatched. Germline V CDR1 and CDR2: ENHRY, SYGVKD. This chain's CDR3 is CAISEPRQGSGEQYF. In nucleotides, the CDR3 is TGTGCCATCAGTGAGCCGAGACAGGGATCTGGGGAGCAGTACTTC.

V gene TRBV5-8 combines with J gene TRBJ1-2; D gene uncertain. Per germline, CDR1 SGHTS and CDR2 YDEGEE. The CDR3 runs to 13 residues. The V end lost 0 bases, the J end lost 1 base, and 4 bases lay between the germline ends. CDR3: CASSLASNYGYTF. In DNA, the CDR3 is TGTGCCAGCAGCTTGGCCAGTAACTATGGCTACACCTTC.

The CDR3 DNA reads TGTGCCAGCAGTGAAGTACTGACCCAGCATTTT. Translated, it gives CASSEVLTQHF. This sequence joins TRBV6-1 and TRBJ1-5, with D unclear. V was cut by 1 base and J by 11 bases, with 6 bases left in between. Germline V gene data show CDR1 as MNHNS and CDR2 as SASEGT. CDR3 length: 11 amino acids.

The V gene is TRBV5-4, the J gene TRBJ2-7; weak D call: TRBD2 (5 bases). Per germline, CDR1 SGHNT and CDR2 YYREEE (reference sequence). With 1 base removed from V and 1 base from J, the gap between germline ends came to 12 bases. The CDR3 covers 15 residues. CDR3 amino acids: CASSLWAGPSYEQYF. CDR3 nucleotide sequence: TGTGCCAGCAGCTTGTGGGCGGGTCCGTCCTACGAGCAGTACTTC.

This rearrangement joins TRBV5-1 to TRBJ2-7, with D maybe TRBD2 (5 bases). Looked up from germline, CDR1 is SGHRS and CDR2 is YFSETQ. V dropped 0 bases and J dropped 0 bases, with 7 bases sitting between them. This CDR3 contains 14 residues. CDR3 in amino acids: CASSLGTHSYEQYF. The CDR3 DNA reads TGCGCCAGCAGCTTGGGGACTCACTCCTACGAGCAGTACTTC.

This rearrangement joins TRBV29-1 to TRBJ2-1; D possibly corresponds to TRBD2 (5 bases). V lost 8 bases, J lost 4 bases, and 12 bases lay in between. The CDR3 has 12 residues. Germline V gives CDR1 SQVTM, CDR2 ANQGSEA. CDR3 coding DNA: TGCAGCTATCGTCCGGGGTACAATGAGCAGTTCTTC. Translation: CSYRPGYNEQFF.

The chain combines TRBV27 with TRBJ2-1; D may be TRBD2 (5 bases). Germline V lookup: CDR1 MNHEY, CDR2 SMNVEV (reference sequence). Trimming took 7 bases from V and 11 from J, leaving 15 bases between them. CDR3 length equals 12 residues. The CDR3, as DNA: TGTGCCAGCACCAACCGAGGGCTAAAGCAGTTCTTC. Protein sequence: CASTNRGLKQFF.

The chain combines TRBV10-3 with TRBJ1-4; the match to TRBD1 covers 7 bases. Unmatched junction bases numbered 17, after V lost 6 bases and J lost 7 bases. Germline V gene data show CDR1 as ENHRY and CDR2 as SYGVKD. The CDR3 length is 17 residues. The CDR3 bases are TGTGCCATCAGCGCATCGACAGGGCGAGAGGGAGGTGAAAAACTGTTTTTT. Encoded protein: CAISASTGREGGEKLFF.

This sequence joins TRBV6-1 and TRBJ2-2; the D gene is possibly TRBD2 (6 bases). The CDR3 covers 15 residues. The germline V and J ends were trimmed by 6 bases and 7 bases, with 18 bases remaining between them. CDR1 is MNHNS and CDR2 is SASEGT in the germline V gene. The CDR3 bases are TGTGCCAGCAGCCGAAGGAGGGATAATAGCGGGGAGCTGTTTTTT. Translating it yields CASSRRRDNSGELFF.